This T cell receptor (beta chain) was recorded in a study of control samples from healthy donors and cancer patients. The V gene lost 0 bases and the J gene lost 11 bases, with 16 bases spanning the gap. The CDR3 extends over 14 amino acids. The germline gives CDR1 SGHDN, CDR2 FVKESK. Here immunoSEQ multiplex PCR was the method, and the copy in TCRdb shows in-frame clones only, minus some. The sample has tens of thousands of clones, over 85% seen once. This receptor was identified in a woman aged 55-70 years with head and neck cancer. The specimen was PBMCs. This chain links TRBV14 with TRBJ1-1, with D possibly TRBD1 on 5 matching bases. The CDR3: CASSQDSTVGGAFF. The CDR3 DNA reads as TGTGCCAGCAGCCAAGACTCAACGGTGGGGGGGGCTTTCTTT.